These 30 T cell receptor beta chains were sequenced from one sample in a study of blood T cell repertoires in COVID-19. Profiled with immunoSEQ multiplex PCR; TCRdb holds only in-frame clones, not every one. Of 30,000 to 35,000 clones listed, about 90% were seen once; the top ten hold roughly a tenth. Sequenced material: peripheral blood. The receptors stem from a man aged 80 or over with active COVID-19.

The chain combines TRBV6-5 with TRBJ2-7; 10 nucleotides agree with TRBD2. V shed 4 bases, J shed 3 bases, and the junction held 6 bases outside the gene matches. The CDR3 is 15 amino acids. Looked up from germline, CDR1 is MNHEY and CDR2 is SVGAGI. CDR3 nucleotides: TGTGCCAGCAGTTTCTCGACTAGCGGGTACTACGAGCAGTACTTC. Protein: CASSFSTSGYYEQYF.

The chain uses TRBV5-1 and TRBJ2-1, with TRBD2 matching over 12 bases. From germline, CDR1 is SGHRS and CDR2 YFSETQ. The V gene end was trimmed by 0 bases and the J gene end by 9 bases; junction bases not matched to a gene: 4. The CDR3 runs 15 residues. Written as DNA, the CDR3 is TGCGCCAGCAGCTTGGGTCGGACTAGCGGGATTGAGCAGTTCTTC. As protein: CASSLGRTSGIEQFF.

The V call is TRBV7-2, the J call TRBJ2-2; 7 positions agree with TRBD1. The germline gives CDR1 SGHTA, CDR2 FQGNSA. The V segment lost 5 bases and the J segment 4 bases; nucleotides outside the gene matches: 7. This CDR3 is 15 amino acids long. CDR3: CASSPRTGSTGELFF. The DNA of the CDR3 is TGTGCCAGCAGCCCCCGGACAGGAAGCACCGGGGAGCTGTTTTTT. The full variable domain, rest sourced from reference TRBV7-2 and TRBJ2-2, is GAGVSQSPSNKVTEKGKDVELRCDPISGHTALYWYRQSLGQGLEFLIYFQGNSAPDKSGLPSDRFSAERTGGSVSTLTIQRTQQEDSAVYLCASSPRTGSTGELFFGEGSRLTVL.

The genes are TRBV28 and TRBJ2-1, with a weak D call TRBD2 (5 bases). The V gene lost 4 bases and the J gene lost 0 bases, with 7 bases spanning the gap. This CDR3 has 14 residues. The germline CDR1 and CDR2 sequences are MDHEN and SYDVKM. The CDR3: CASSSTTSYNEQFF. The CDR3 DNA sequence: TGTGCCAGCAGTTCGACTACCTCCTACAATGAGCAGTTCTTC.

This clone was seen once. The gene calls are TRBV19 and TRBJ2-6, with D perhaps TRBD1 (5 bases). The V gene lost 5 bases and the J gene lost 1 base, with 24 bases spanning the gap. The CDR3 is 20 amino acids. Germline lookup yields CDR1 LNHDA and CDR2 SQIVND (reference sequence). CDR3 residues: CASSPRDSGRAGSGANVLTF. The DNA of the CDR3 is TGTGCCAGTAGTCCCAGGGATTCGGGCAGGGCCGGTTCTGGGGCCAACGTCCTGACTTTC.

This clone appeared a single time. This chain uses TRBV6-4 with TRBJ1-2; the match to TRBD1 covers 7 bases. CDR1 MRHNA and CDR2 SNTAGT come from the germline V gene. The CDR3 totals 13 residues. Trimming cost V 4 bases and J 9 bases; bases outside gene matches: 8. The CDR3 loop reads CASSGPGGSSYTF. CDR3 coding DNA: TGTGCCAGCAGTGGGCCAGGGGGGTCGAGCTACACCTTC.

CDR3 coding DNA: TGTGCCACCAGTGAACCCGGGACAAAATACACCGGGGAGCTGTTTTTT. Translation gives CATSEPGTKYTGELFF. V gene TRBV24-1 combines with J gene TRBJ2-2; perhaps TRBD1 as D (6 bases). Germline loops: CDR1 KGHDR, CDR2 SFDVKD. The CDR3 contains 16 residues. The V end was cut by 4 bases, the J end by 3 bases, with 14 bases between.

The chain combines TRBV6-5 with TRBJ2-1, with D perhaps matching TRBD1 (6 bases). The CDR3 loop spans 13 amino acids. V lost 2 bases and J lost 6, with 8 bases in between. The germline V gene encodes CDR1 MNHEY and CDR2 SVGAGI. In DNA form, the CDR3 reads TGTGCCAGCAGTTACAACAGGGTCAATGAGCAGTTCTTC. Protein product: CASSYNRVNEQFF.

This clone was found once. This chain joins TRBV30 and TRBJ2-3; 8 bases are a match to TRBD2. V lost 4 bases and J lost 7; bases outside the gene matches: 10. Looked up from germline, CDR1 is GTSNPN and CDR2 is SVGIG (reference sequence). The CDR3 covers 14 residues. The CDR3: CAWTSGGRENTQYF. CDR3 in DNA: TGTGCCTGGACCTCGGGGGGGCGGGAGAATACGCAGTATTTT. The full variable domain, with the rest looked up from reference TRBV30 and TRBJ2-3, is SQTIHQWPATLVQPVGSPLSLECTVEGTSNPNLYWYRQAAGRGLQLLFYSVGIGQISSEVPQNLSASRPQDRQFILSSKKLLLSDSGFYLCAWTSGGRENTQYFGPGTRLTVL.

Only one count was recorded for this clone. In DNA form, the CDR3 reads TGTGCCAGCAGTTTAACCGGGACGGAGGGGACCCAGTACTTC. As protein: CASSLTGTEGTQYF. The chain uses TRBV28 and TRBJ2-5; a possible D gene is TRBD2 (6 bases). V dropped 2 bases and J dropped 7 bases, with 14 bases sitting between them. CDR3 length: 14 amino acids. From germline, CDR1 is MDHEN and CDR2 SYDVKM.

This rearrangement joins TRBV20-1 to TRBJ2-5; 8 nucleotides match TRBD2. From germline, CDR1 is DFQATT and CDR2 SNEGSKA (reference sequence). The CDR3 is 14 residues long. J was trimmed by 4 bases and V by 3 bases; bases with no gene match: 7. The CDR3 loop is CSASAGGMLETQYF. CDR3 bases: TGCAGTGCTAGTGCGGGAGGAATGCTAGAGACCCAGTACTTC.

J is TRBJ2-1 and V is TRBV9; no clear D gene. CDR1 is SGDLS, CDR2 YYNGEE, per germline. CDR3 length: 13 residues. Trimming stripped 4 bases from V and 6 bases from J, with 11 bases between. The CDR3 region has the DNA TGTGCCAGCAGCCCCGTAGCCCGCAATGAGCAGTTCTTC. As protein: CASSPVARNEQFF.

The chain employs TRBV5-4 and TRBJ2-7; D call uncertain. Germline CDR1 and CDR2: SGHNT and YYREEE (reference sequence). Trimming left V 0 bases short and J 0 bases short, with 13 bases between. This CDR3 contains 16 residues. CDR3 sequence reads: CASSLELGRSSYEQYF. In nucleotides, the CDR3 is TGTGCCAGCAGCTTGGAGCTAGGCCGGAGCTCCTACGAGCAGTACTTC.

The rearrangement links TRBV3-1 (or the pseudogene TRBV3-2) to TRBJ2-3; TRBD2 matches 9 bases. Germline V gene sequence: CDR1 LGHDT, CDR2 YNNKEL (reference sequence). The CDR3 spans 16 residues. Trimming at V came to 3 bases and at J to 4 bases, leaving 8 bases not matched to a gene. CDR3 sequence reads: CASSQGSGSVADTQYF. CDR3 coding DNA: TGTGCCAGCAGCCAGGGTAGCGGGAGTGTGGCAGATACGCAGTATTTT.

This clone came up once. The chain links TRBV7-8 to TRBJ2-3; no clear D. Trimming stripped 1 base from V and 2 bases from J, with 7 bases between. Germline V gene data show CDR1 as SGHVS and CDR2 as FQNEAQ. This CDR3 contains 14 residues. As DNA, the CDR3 is TGTGCCAGCAGCTTAGTCCCTTCCACAGATACGCAGTATTTT. This codes for CASSLVPSTDTQYF. Based on the CDR3 plus reference TRBV7-8 and TRBJ2-3, the full variable domain is GAGVSQSPRYKVAKRGQDVALRCDPISGHVSLFWYQQALGQGPEFLTYFQNEAQLDKSGLPSDRFFAERPEGSVSTLKIQRTQQEDSAVYLCASSLVPSTDTQYFGPGTRLTVL.

This clone was counted once. The V call is TRBV24-1, the J call TRBJ2-3; 7 bases align to TRBD1. The CDR3 covers 15 residues. V lost 3 bases, J lost 0 bases, and 2 bases stayed unmatched. CDR1 and CDR2 (germline): KGHDR, SFDVKD. CDR3 DNA sequence: TGTGCCACCAGTGATCGACAGGGTAGCACAGATACGCAGTATTTT. This translates into CATSDRQGSTDTQYF.

The chain combines TRBV5-1 with TRBJ2-2; no clear D gene. CDR3 length equals 13 residues. V was shortened by 2 bases and J by 3 bases, with 5 bases between the two germline ends. Per the germline V gene, CDR1 is SGHRS and CDR2 is YFSETQ. CDR3 in DNA: TGCGCCAGCAGCTTCATAGACACCGGGGAGCTGTTTTTT. This encodes CASSFIDTGELFF.

J is TRBJ1-5 and V is TRBV4-1; D not resolved. The V end lost 0 bases, the J end lost 2 bases, and 14 bases lay between the germline ends. The germline CDR1 and CDR2 sequences are MGHRA and YSYEKL. The CDR3 runs 17 residues. The CDR3 nucleotides read TGCGCCAGCAGCCAAGATCCATGGGAGTTGGGCAATCAGCCCCAGCATTTT. Its translation: CASSQDPWELGNQPQHF.

The chain couples TRBV28 to TRBJ2-7; tentatively, D is TRBD2 (5 bases). Per germline, CDR1 MDHEN and CDR2 SYDVKM. The V and J ends lost 5 bases and 3 bases respectively, with 11 bases between them. The CDR3 is 13 residues long. CDR3 bases: TGTGCCAGCAGTACGACACGGGACTACGAGCAGTACTTC. This translates into CASSTTRDYEQYF.

This clone appeared a single time. The chain employs TRBV7-2 and TRBJ2-1, with 10 bases lining up with TRBD2. The V segment lost 5 bases and the J segment 6 bases; nucleotides outside the gene matches: 7. Germline CDR1 reads SGHTA; CDR2 reads FQGNSA. This CDR3 contains 15 residues. The CDR3 nucleotides read TGTGCCAGCAGCCCCTTAGCGGGAGGAGGCAATGAGCAGTTCTTC. Its protein is CASSPLAGGGNEQFF.

V usage is TRBV28 and J usage is TRBJ2-2, with TRBD2 matching over 7 bases. Germline lookup yields CDR1 MDHEN and CDR2 SYDVKM. CDR3 length: 13 residues. J gave up 2 bases and V 8 bases, and 2 bases lay outside the gene matches. The CDR3 DNA follows: TGTGCCAGCGCGGGGGTCAACACCGGGGAGCTGTTTTTT. It codes for CASAGVNTGELFF.

The rearrangement uses TRBV30 and TRBJ1-2; weak D call: TRBD1 (6 bases). Germline CDR1 GTSNPN, CDR2 SVGIG (reference sequence). Trimming left V 1 base short and J 3 bases short, with 18 bases between. The CDR3 is made up of 16 amino acids. The CDR3 spells CAWSGRGGPSHYGYTF. CDR3 coding DNA: TGTGCCTGGAGTGGGCGCGGGGGGCCCTCGCACTATGGCTACACCTTC.

This chain connects TRBV30 to TRBJ2-3, with 7 bases identical to TRBD2. The germline gives CDR1 GTSNPN, CDR2 SVGIG (reference sequence). The V segment lost 0 bases and the J segment 4 bases; nucleotides outside the gene matches: 4. The CDR3 is 14 amino acids. In DNA, the CDR3 is TGTGCCTGGAGTGTACGAGCGGGGCCAGATACGCAGTATTTT. Translated, it gives CAWSVRAGPDTQYF.

The rearrangement uses TRBV7-2 and TRBJ2-5; 9 bases fit TRBD2. CDR1 is SGHTA and CDR2 is FQGNSA in the germline V gene. This CDR3 comprises 17 residues. The ends lost 5 bases at V and 2 bases at J; junction bases unmatched: 12. Written as DNA, the CDR3 is TGTGCCAGCAGCCGTCCCACCGGACTAGCGTTACAAGAGACCCAGTACTTC. This gives the protein CASSRPTGLALQETQYF.

The chain has TRBV25-1 and TRBJ2-7, with 8 bases that match TRBD1. Trimming took 8 bases from V and 3 from J; bases not matched to a gene: 6. The CDR3 contains 13 residues. The germline gives CDR1 MGHDK, CDR2 SYGVNS. In DNA form, the CDR3 reads TGTGCCAGCCGCCGACAGGGGTTCTACGAGCAGTACTTC. Amino acid sequence: CASRRQGFYEQYF.

The CDR3 loop reads CASSPRGSGGSGANVLTF. CDR3 in DNA: TGTGCCAGCAGCCCCCGGGGTAGCGGAGGCTCTGGGGCCAACGTCCTGACTTTC. The V and J genes are TRBV7-2 and TRBJ2-6, with D perhaps matching TRBD2 (6 bases). V was trimmed by 5 bases and J by 0 bases, leaving 17 bases between them. The length of the CDR3 is 18 residues. The V gene's germline CDR1 is SGHTA and CDR2 FQGNSA.

The chain combines TRBV10-2 with TRBJ2-7, with 7 positions matching TRBD1. CDR3 length: 13 residues. After removal of 5 bases from V and 4 bases from J, the junction contained 5 bases not matched to a gene. Germline lookup yields CDR1 WSHSY and CDR2 SAAADI. Written as DNA, the CDR3 is TGCGCCAGCAGTAGACAGGGAACGTACGAGCAGTACTTC. Encoded protein: CASSRQGTYEQYF.

This clone was counted a single time. The V and J genes are TRBV7-8 and TRBJ2-2; D is unresolved. V shed 5 bases and J shed 5 bases, with 6 bases lying between them. The CDR3 has 12 residues. The V gene's germline CDR1 is SGHVS and CDR2 FQNEAQ. The CDR3, as DNA: TGTGCCAGCAGCCCGAGGACCGGGGAGCTGTTTTTT. This translates into CASSPRTGELFF.

This sequence joins TRBV13 and TRBJ2-7, with 8 positions matching TRBD2. The V gene's germline CDR1 is PRHDT and CDR2 FYEKMQ (reference sequence). The CDR3 is 15 amino acids. The trim removed 6 bases at V and 3 bases at J, leaving 10 bases unmatched. CDR3 residues: CASSSSGSRVYEQYF. DNA for the CDR3: TGTGCCAGCAGTTCCAGCGGGAGTCGGGTCTACGAGCAGTACTTC. The whole variable domain, filled in from reference TRBV13 and TRBJ2-7, reads AAGVIQSPRHLIKEKRETATLKCYPIPRHDTVYWYQQGPGQDPQFLISFYEKMQSDKGSIPDRFSAQQFSDYHSELNMSSLELGDSALYFCASSSSGSRVYEQYFGPGTRLTVT.

This clone was observed a handful of times. This rearrangement joins TRBV7-2 to TRBJ1-5; no clear D gene. The CDR3 has 13 amino acids. In germline, CDR1 is SGHTA, CDR2 FQGNSA. Between the trimmed V and J ends, which lost 2 bases and 4 bases, there was a span of 6 bases. CDR3 sequence reads: CASSLSLNQPQHF. CDR3 bases: TGTGCCAGCAGCTTATCCCTTAATCAGCCCCAGCATTTT.